What follows describes a single T cell receptor (beta chain). J gave up 5 bases and V 4 bases, and 8 bases lay outside the gene matches. Germline V gene data show CDR1 as LNHDA and CDR2 as SQIVND (reference sequence). The CDR3 is made up of 14 amino acids. The sample belongs to a study of control samples from healthy donors and cancer patients. Profiled with immunoSEQ multiplex PCR; TCRdb holds only in-frame clones, not every one. The sample records some 79,000 clones, 75% to 90% being singletons. The material sequenced was blood. This clonotype was obtained from a man aged 50 to 60 in good health. The chain employs TRBV19 and TRBJ2-7; the match to TRBD1 covers 7 bases. The CDR3 bases are TGTGCCAGTAGTACTGGACAGGCCTGGGACGAGCAGTACTTC. As protein: CASSTGQAWDEQYF.